A single sample gave rise to the 12 T cell receptor beta chains below, sequenced in a study of regulatory T cells in long-lasting Graves disease. The time point is: persistent/refractory GD, antithyroid drugs over 5 years with positive TRAb. There was RNA extracted from PBMCs, and the TCR library was made from it. Construction of the TCR beta libraries employed iRepertoire HTBI primers in conjunction with Arm-PCR of CDR3 regions. TCRdb independently ran MiXCR on the multiplex PCR reads; one entry per CDR3 protein. This sample has hundreds of thousands of distinct CDR3 sequences, with less than 25% found just once. The specimen was peripheral blood mononuclear cells (PBMCs), collected when the disease was refractory, from a patient treated with antithyroid drugs. The receptor source for this set is a female donor with Graves disease.

The chain couples TRBV4-1 to TRBJ2-2, with 10 nucleotides matching TRBD1. In germline, CDR1 is MGHRA, CDR2 YSYEKL. CDR3 length: 16 residues. V gave up 3 bases and J gave up 2 bases; unmatched junction bases: 3. Here the CDR3 DNA reads TGCGCCAGCAGCCAGCCGACAGGGGGCAACACCGGGGAGCTGTTTTTT. Protein: CASSQPTGGNTGELFF.

Comments on this clonotype: It may be a read error: a sequence one base away is much more abundant. The chain links TRBV2 to TRBJ2-7; possibly TRBD2 for D (6 bases). Germline V gene lookup returns CDR1 SNHLY and CDR2 FYNNEI. CDR3 length: 13 amino acids. The CDR3, as DNA: TGTGTCAGCACGATAGGGCCGGGGGAGAAGCAGTACTTC. Protein: CVSTIGPGEKQYF.

This clonotype was seen a handful of times. CDR3 in amino acids: CSARGGLAGGDEQYF. CDR3 nucleotide sequence: TGCAGTGCTAGAGGGGGCCTAGCGGGAGGGGACGAGCAGTACTTC. The rearrangement uses TRBV20-1 and TRBJ2-7; the match to TRBD2 covers 12 bases. This CDR3 has 15 residues. Germline trimming cut 1 base from V and 5 bases from J; bases unmatched to any gene: 6. Germline values: CDR1 DFQATT, CDR2 SNEGSKA (reference sequence).

The chain carries TRBV7-9 and TRBJ1-4; D is unclear. Trimming shortened V by 1 base and J by 8 bases, and 5 bases separated the two germline ends. CDR1 and CDR2 from the germline V gene are SEHNR and FQNEAQ (reference sequence). The CDR3 covers 12 residues. CDR3 region: CASSLDEEKLFF. The CDR3, as DNA: TGTGCCAGCAGCTTAGACGAGGAAAAACTGTTTTTT.

This chain connects TRBV9 to TRBJ1-3, with D unresolved. The CDR3 consists of 17 residues. The V gene's germline CDR1 is SGDLS and CDR2 YYNGEE. V was shortened by 0 bases and J by 2 bases, with 15 bases between the two germline ends. The CDR3 spells CASSVAPHVGTGNTIYF. CDR3 nucleotide sequence: TGTGCCAGCAGCGTAGCCCCCCACGTGGGAACTGGAAACACCATATATTTT.

This clonotype was recorded at least ten times. Being one base from a much bigger clone, this may be a read error. The V gene is TRBV11-3, the J gene TRBJ1-1; tentatively, D is TRBD1 (5 bases). There are 15 residues in the CDR3. Germline-derived CDR1 and CDR2 are SGHNT and YENEEA. The V and J ends lost 0 bases and 0 bases respectively, with 8 bases between them. The CDR3 sequence is CASSLEGEMNTEAFF. The CDR3 DNA reads TGTGCCAGCAGCTTAGAGGGGGAAATGAACACTGAAGCTTTCTTT.

This clonotype was recorded a few times. J is TRBJ2-7 and V is TRBV29-1; D might be TRBD1 or TRBD2, each matching 5 bases. The CDR3 is 12 residues long. The germline CDR1 and CDR2 sequences are SQVTM and ANQGSEA. Between the trimmed V and J ends, which lost 7 bases and 2 bases, there was a span of 12 bases. This CDR3 is CSARRDPYEQYF. The CDR3 nucleotides are TGCAGCGCCCGCCGGGACCCCTACGAGCAGTACTTC.

This clonotype appeared a few times. A single base separates this from a much larger clone, so it may be a read error. The CDR3 DNA is TGTGCCAGCAGGGCCCCGGGGACAGGGAACTATGGCTACGCCTTC. This gives the protein CASRAPGTGNYGYAF. The chain links TRBV2 to TRBJ1-2; 9 bases line up with TRBD1. This CDR3 contains 15 residues. Germline CDR1 and CDR2: SNHLY and FYNNEI.

This clonotype was picked up a small number of times. This chain uses TRBV6-5 with TRBJ2-5; D uncertain. Trimming pared 0 bases from V and 3 bases from J, leaving 17 bases between. Germline V gene sequence: CDR1 MNHEY, CDR2 SVGAGI. This CDR3 contains 17 residues. CDR3 residues: CASSYSIRGPRKETQYF. The CDR3 DNA sequence: TGTGCCAGCAGTTACTCAATTCGTGGACCAAGAAAAGAGACCCAGTACTTC.

The table lists this clonotype with a few counts. The rearrangement uses TRBV20-1 and TRBJ1-6; D remains ambiguous. This CDR3 is 14 amino acids long. Germline V CDR1 and CDR2: DFQATT, SNEGSKA (reference sequence). V lost 5 bases and J 4 bases, leaving 12 bases between the germline ends. This CDR3 is CSAEPTFYNSPLHF. Written as DNA, the CDR3 is TGCAGTGCTGAACCGACGTTTTATAATTCACCCCTCCACTTT.

This clonotype occurred once. This chain connects TRBV6-1 to TRBJ1-2, with 7 bases aligning to TRBD1. The V gene end was trimmed by 7 bases and the J gene end by 1 base; junction bases not matched to a gene: 6. The germline CDR1 and CDR2 sequences are MNHNS and SASEGT. This CDR3 is 14 amino acids long. The CDR3 DNA is TGTGCCAGCACCACGGGACAGAGTAACTATGGCTACACCTTC. Protein sequence: CASTTGQSNYGYTF.

This clonotype was observed a few times. The chain links TRBV6-5 to TRBJ1-1; the D gene is possibly TRBD1 (5 bases). CDR1 and CDR2 (germline): MNHEY, SVGAGI. V lost 2 bases and J 7 bases, leaving 14 bases between the germline ends. CDR3 length equals 14 residues. The CDR3: CASSYVGRVSEAFF. The DNA for the CDR3 is TGTGCCAGCAGTTACGTAGGCAGGGTTAGTGAAGCTTTCTTT.